This T cell receptor (beta chain) was identified in a study of T cell changes during pregnancy in multiple sclerosis. Trimming removed 1 base at V and 5 bases at J, with 14 bases between. Germline assignment: CDR1 LGHNA and CDR2 YSLEER. The CDR3 has 15 amino acids. Repertoires were generated with immunoSEQ multiplex PCR, while TCRdb's copy carries only in-frame clones and drops some. The repertoire holds about 68,000 clones, with about 90% as singletons. This TCR was recovered from a female donor in good health, enrolled as a control in a pregnancy study. The V call is TRBV4-3, the J call TRBJ1-2; unclear D gene. This sample comprised peripheral blood, obtained in the second trimester of pregnancy. For the CDR3, the DNA is TGCGCCAGCAGCCAAGTATGGTCGGAGGGTTATGGCTACACCTTC. It is translated as CASSQVWSEGYGYTF.